The 8 T cell receptor beta chains given below trace back to one sample, sequenced in a study of T cell repertoires in cytomegalovirus infection. TCRdb re-derived calls from the reads in MiXCR, one entry per CDR3 protein. The sample lists roughly 160,000 distinct CDR3 sequences, about a fifth occurring once. These receptors have no known antigen. The specimen comprised CD8+ T cells from cultured PBMCs, sampled from culture after CMV antigen stimulation. These receptors were obtained from a human donor in good health (CMV status not recorded). Some clones in this sample may be carry-over from other donors' samples.

This chain uses TRBV12-3 or TRBV12-4 with TRBJ1-2; D is uncertain. This CDR3 contains 13 residues. V was shortened by 6 bases and J by 2 bases, with 10 bases between the two germline ends. DNA for the CDR3: TGTGCCAGCAGCCACACGAGAAACTATGGCTACACCTTC. Amino acids: CASSHTRNYGYTF.

The chain uses TRBV6-5 and TRBJ1-1; a weak D match, TRBD1 (5 bases). The ends were cut back, 6 bases at V and 3 bases at J, with 17 bases in the middle. This CDR3 contains 15 residues. Germline CDR1 MNHEY, CDR2 SVGAGI. The CDR3 region is CASSHPGGGDTEAFF. In DNA form, the CDR3 reads TGTGCCAGCAGCCACCCCGGGGGGGGGGACACTGAAGCTTTCTTT.

J is TRBJ1-4 and V is TRBV12-5; weak D call: TRBD1 (5 bases). There are 15 residues in the CDR3. Trimming shortened V by 0 bases and J by 8 bases, and 13 bases separated the two germline ends. Germline V gives CDR1 LGHNT, CDR2 FRNRAP. CDR3 DNA: TGTGCTAGTGGTTTGGTACGGGGGACCAGCGAAAAACTGTTTTTT. The encoded protein is CASGLVRGTSEKLFF.

CDR3 sequence reads: CASSTPGFMNTEAFF. In DNA, the CDR3 is TGTGCCAGCAGCACCCCGGGGTTTATGAACACTGAAGCTTTCTTT. V and J are TRBV7-6 and TRBJ1-1; D remains unclear. Trimming left V 5 bases short and J 0 bases short, with 13 bases between. This CDR3 is built from 15 residues. CDR1 and CDR2 from the germline V gene are SGHVS and FNYEAQ.

This clonotype occurred a few times. The V call is TRBV13, the J call TRBJ1-1; D call uncertain. The CDR3 consists of 15 residues. In germline, CDR1 is PRHDT, CDR2 FYEKMQ (reference sequence). The ends were cut back, 0 bases at V and 1 base at J, with 9 bases in the middle. This CDR3 is CASSLGSLPNTEAFF. The CDR3 nucleotides are TGTGCCAGCAGCTTAGGAAGTTTACCGAACACTGAAGCTTTCTTT.

This clonotype appeared a few times. V and J are TRBV29-1 and TRBJ1-1; 7 bases line up with TRBD1. The CDR3 totals 14 residues. Germline V gene data show CDR1 as SQVTM and CDR2 as ANQGSEA. J was trimmed by 1 base and V by 5 bases; bases with no gene match: 7. The chain's CDR3 is CSVPPGTANTEAFF. Here the CDR3 DNA reads TGCAGCGTTCCCCCCGGGACAGCGAACACTGAAGCTTTCTTT. The complete variable domain, with remaining parts taken from reference TRBV29-1 and TRBJ1-1, reads SAVISQKPSRDICQRGTSLTIQCQVDSQVTMMFWYRQQPGQSLTLIATANQGSEATYESGFVIDKFPISRPNLTFSTLTVSNMSPEDSSIYLCSVPPGTANTEAFFGQGTRLTVV.

The chain combines TRBV7-3 with TRBJ2-1; 8 bases are shared with TRBD2. Trimming cost V 5 bases and J 5 bases; bases outside gene matches: 5. Germline CDR1 is SGHTA and CDR2 is FQGTGA. The CDR3 extends over 14 amino acids. Here the CDR3 DNA reads TGTGCCAGCAGCACCGGGGGGGCCAACAATGAGCAGTTCTTC. Translating gives CASSTGGANNEQFF.

This clonotype was counted a few times. This CDR3 is CASSLYPEAFF. DNA of the CDR3: TGTGCCAGCAGTTTATATCCTGAAGCTTTCTTT. J is TRBJ1-1 and V is TRBV28; D not certain. Germline values: CDR1 MDHEN, CDR2 SYDVKM. The CDR3 extends over 11 amino acids. Trimming took 1 base from V and 6 from J, leaving 3 bases between them.